What follows are 5 T cell receptor beta chains derived from one specimen sequenced in a study of blood T cell repertoires in COVID-19. Generated by immunoSEQ multiplex PCR, the TCRdb table keeps only in-frame clones and is missing some. The repertoire holds around 140,000 clones, roughly 88% seen once, with about 10% in the top ten. Sequencing used peripheral blood. Receptors originate from a man aged 55-75 years with active or convalescent COVID-19.

This chain connects TRBV6-5 to TRBJ2-1, with 11 bases aligning to TRBD1. V trimming: 6 bases; J trimming: 4 bases; junction bases outside the gene matches: 5. This CDR3 has 15 amino acids. CDR1 is MNHEY, CDR2 SVGAGI, per germline. CDR3 in amino acids: CASSPGQGAYNEQFF. The CDR3 region has the DNA TGTGCCAGCAGCCCCGGACAGGGGGCGTACAATGAGCAGTTCTTC.

This chain connects TRBV7-9 to TRBJ2-5; 7 bases match TRBD2. This CDR3 has 16 residues. Looked up from germline, CDR1 is SEHNR and CDR2 is FQNEAQ (reference sequence). V gave up 1 base and J gave up 4 bases; unmatched junction bases: 9. This CDR3 is CASSLVGGGIAETQYF. CDR3 nucleotide sequence: TGTGCCAGCAGCTTAGTGGGCGGGGGTATCGCAGAGACCCAGTACTTC. The full variable domain, in which reference TRBV7-9 and TRBJ2-5 provide the parts outside the CDR3, is DTGVSQNPRHKITKRGQNVTFRCDPISEHNRLYWYRQTLGQGPEFLTYFQNEAQLEKSRLLSDRFSAERPKGSFSTLEIQRTEQGDSAMYLCASSLVGGGIAETQYFGPGTRLLVL.

The rearrangement links TRBV9 to TRBJ2-2; 9 bases are a match to TRBD1. The CDR3 loop spans 18 amino acids. Trimming took 0 bases from V and 7 from J; bases not matched to a gene: 13. CDR1 is SGDLS and CDR2 is YYNGEE in the germline V gene. CDR3 bases: TGTGCCAGCAGCGTAGCTCGAGGACAGGGGTTCTATGGCGGGGAGCTGTTTTTT. It translates to CASSVARGQGFYGGELFF.

The gene calls are TRBV2 and TRBJ2-5, with 7 bases identical to TRBD2. This CDR3 has 15 amino acids. With 11 bases clipped from V and 2 bases from J, the junction kept 14 bases outside the gene matches. The V gene's germline CDR1 is SNHLY and CDR2 FYNNEI. CDR3 coding DNA: TGTGCCTCTACCTACCAGGGACTATCACAAGAGACCCAGTACTTC. Encoded protein: CASTYQGLSQETQYF.

The V call is TRBV5-8, the J call TRBJ2-3, with a weak D call TRBD1 (5 bases). CDR1 is SGHTS and CDR2 is YDEGEE in the germline V gene. The CDR3 is 14 residues long. V lost 4 bases and J lost 0, with 9 bases in between. The CDR3 DNA reads TGTGCCAGCAGCCAAAAGGGGAGCACAGATACGCAGTATTTT. Translating gives CASSQKGSTDTQYF.